The next 32 T cell receptor beta chains were all read from a single sample in a study of blood T cell repertoires in COVID-19. Data came from immunoSEQ multiplex PCR; TCRdb stores just in-frame clones and leaves some out. The sample carries 210,000 or so clones, 80% to 90% recorded once. The sample was peripheral blood. The receptors here all came from a woman aged 70-85 years with active or convalescent COVID-19.

The chain employs TRBV12-3 or TRBV12-4 and TRBJ2-1, with a tentative D call TRBD1 (5 bases). There are 13 residues in the CDR3. V was pared by 6 bases and J by 7 bases, with 13 bases between. CDR3 residues: CASRQRGRNEQFF. The DNA for the CDR3 is TGTGCCAGCAGACAAAGGGGCCGTAATGAGCAGTTCTTC.

The rearrangement uses TRBV29-1 and TRBJ1-5; D might be TRBD1 (5 bases). This CDR3 contains 14 residues. Germline lookup yields CDR1 SQVTM and CDR2 ANQGSEA. V lost 5 bases and J 4 bases, leaving 15 bases between the germline ends. CDR3 coding DNA: TGCAGCGTTACCGTGGAGGGGCGGAATCAGCCCCAGCATTTT. This gives the protein CSVTVEGRNQPQHF.

V usage is TRBV19 and J usage is TRBJ2-3; 11 bases fit TRBD1. Germline CDR1 LNHDA, CDR2 SQIVND (reference sequence). V lost 3 bases to trimming and J lost 3 bases; unmatched junction nucleotides: 5. This CDR3 is built from 16 residues. CDR3 residues: CASSILGQGGTDTQYF. CDR3 bases: TGTGCCAGTAGTATTCTGGGACAGGGGGGAACAGATACGCAGTATTTT.

J is TRBJ2-1 and V is TRBV19; TRBD2 matches at 10 bases. The CDR3 is 16 residues long. The J segment lost 6 bases and the V segment lost 4 bases, leaving 9 bases of the junction unmatched. Germline V CDR1 and CDR2: LNHDA, SQIVND (reference sequence). The CDR3 nucleotides are TGTGCCAGTAGTAAGAGTGGAGCGGGAGGGCCCAATGAGCAGTTCTTC. This sequence encodes CASSKSGAGGPNEQFF.

The chain is built from TRBV25-1 and TRBJ2-3; a weak D match, TRBD1 (6 bases). Trimming pared 6 bases from V and 2 bases from J, leaving 12 bases between. Germline V gene data show CDR1 as MGHDK and CDR2 as SYGVNS. This CDR3 contains 14 residues. CDR3 sequence: CASRTGTLTDTQYF. CDR3 bases: TGTGCCAGCAGGACCGGGACACTCACAGATACGCAGTATTTT.

A remark on this clone: Relative to the germline gene, one junction end is altered; a read error may explain this. The chain combines TRBV12-3 or TRBV12-4 with TRBJ2-7, with D uncertain. The CDR3 totals 12 residues. The CDR3 nucleotides read TGTGCCAGCAGCTTAGTCGGTGACGAGCAGTACTTC. Amino acids: CASSLVGDEQYF.

This clone was observed a single time. The chain has TRBV5-6 and TRBJ2-7; D is unclear. V was clipped by 4 bases and J by 2 bases, with 10 bases between them. Germline assignment: CDR1 SGHDT and CDR2 YYEEEE. The CDR3 consists of 13 residues. CDR3 DNA: TGTGCCAGCAGCAGAGGTCCAACCTACGAGCAGTACTTC. Translating it yields CASSRGPTYEQYF.

V and J are TRBV27 and TRBJ1-6; TRBD1 matches 10 bases. Germline V CDR1 and CDR2: MNHEY, SMNVEV (reference sequence). The junction had 1 base not matched to a gene; V was cut back by 3 bases and J by 2 bases. CDR3 length: 16 residues. The CDR3 loop reads CASSLGTGAYNSPLHF. In DNA, the CDR3 is TGTGCCAGCAGTTTGGGGACAGGGGCCTATAATTCACCCCTCCACTTT.

This chain uses TRBV9 with TRBJ1-1, with TRBD1 matching 11 bases. The CDR3 length is 17 residues. J was trimmed by 3 bases and V by 4 bases; bases with no gene match: 11. Germline CDR1 and CDR2: SGDLS and YYNGEE. CDR3 sequence (DNA): TGTGCCAGCAGCCCCGGACAGGGGGCGCCTTCGGACACTGAAGCTTTCTTT. This gives the protein CASSPGQGAPSDTEAFF.

V is TRBV3-1 (or the pseudogene TRBV3-2) and J is TRBJ1-1; the D is unclear. The CDR3 covers 14 residues. The V end was cut by 4 bases, the J end by 3 bases, with 12 bases between. Germline V lookup: CDR1 LGHDT, CDR2 YNNKEL (reference sequence). The CDR3 DNA reads TGTGCCAGCAGCCCATTAGAGCGTTACACTGAAGCTTTCTTT. This gives the protein CASSPLERYTEAFF.

This clone was observed once. This chain joins TRBV3-1 (or the pseudogene TRBV3-2) and TRBJ1-3; D uncertain. Per the germline V gene, CDR1 is LGHDT and CDR2 is YNNKEL (reference sequence). Trimming took off 0 bases at V and 2 bases at J, with 8 bases between the two ends. The CDR3 has 15 residues. The CDR3 nucleotides read TGTGCCAGCAGCCAAGAGACATTGGCTGGAAACACCATATATTTT. Amino acids: CASSQETLAGNTIYF.

The rearrangement links TRBV10-3 to TRBJ2-3; TRBD2 matches 9 bases. The CDR3 extends over 15 amino acids. V lost 6 bases to trimming and J lost 5 bases; unmatched junction nucleotides: 9. Per germline, CDR1 ENHRY and CDR2 SYGVKD. CDR3 loop: CAIRQLAGIEDTQYF. CDR3 nucleotide sequence: TGTGCCATCAGGCAGCTAGCGGGAATAGAAGATACGCAGTATTTT.

The chain couples TRBV4-1 to TRBJ1-6; 8 bases fit TRBD1. The J segment lost 0 bases and the V segment lost 0 bases, leaving 10 bases of the junction unmatched. CDR1 and CDR2 (germline): MGHRA, YSYEKL. CDR3 length: 20 residues. In nucleotides, the CDR3 is TGCGCCAGCAGCCAAGACGTACCCCGGACAGGGAGCTCCTATAATTCACCCCTCCACTTT. Its translation: CASSQDVPRTGSSYNSPLHF.

The chain combines TRBV7-3 with TRBJ2-7; 9 positions agree with TRBD2. J gave up 3 bases and V 5 bases, and 5 bases lay outside the gene matches. The CDR3 is 14 residues long. Germline V lookup: CDR1 SGHTA, CDR2 FQGTGA. The CDR3 DNA follows: TGTGCCAGCAGCCCCGATAGCGGGAGCTACGAGCAGTACTTC. It translates to CASSPDSGSYEQYF.

In this sample, this clone turned up once. The gene calls are TRBV5-8 and TRBJ2-3; the D gene is possibly TRBD1 (5 bases). This CDR3 comprises 15 residues. Germline CDR1 is SGHTS and CDR2 is YDEGEE. The ends were cut back, 4 bases at V and 0 bases at J, with 12 bases in the middle. Here the CDR3 reads CASSRRQSSTDTQYF. The DNA for the CDR3 is TGTGCCAGCAGCCGGAGACAGTCTAGCACAGATACGCAGTATTTT. The full variable domain, with the rest looked up from reference TRBV5-8 and TRBJ2-3, is EAGVTQSPTHLIKTRGQQATLRCSPISGHTSVYWYQQALGLGLQFLLWYDEGEERNRGNFPPRFSGRQFPNYSSELNVNALELEDSALYLCASSRRQSSTDTQYFGPGTRLTVL.

V and J are TRBV5-4 and TRBJ2-7; a weak D match, TRBD2 (6 bases). CDR3 length: 15 amino acids. V was pared by 7 bases and J by 2 bases, with 19 bases between. Germline V CDR1 and CDR2: SGHNT, YYREEE (reference sequence). The CDR3 nucleotides read TGTGCCAGCGCGTCTGGTGGTGGGAGGACCTACGAGCAGTACTTC. It yields the protein CASASGGGRTYEQYF.

The gene calls are TRBV4-1 and TRBJ2-2, with 9 nucleotides matching TRBD2. The CDR3 consists of 18 residues. Germline CDR1 is MGHRA and CDR2 is YSYEKL. V shed 3 bases and J 7 bases; nucleotides not matched to a gene: 15. The CDR3 nucleotides are TGCGCCAGCAGCCATGGGCTTGCGGGAGGGCCAGTAGTCGGGGAGCTGTTTTTT. Encoded protein: CASSHGLAGGPVVGELFF.

This clone was recorded once. The chain has TRBV28 and TRBJ1-2; TRBD1 matches 10 bases. After removal of 4 bases from V and 4 bases from J, the junction contained 12 bases not matched to a gene. Germline V gives CDR1 MDHEN, CDR2 SYDVKM. The CDR3 consists of 17 residues. The CDR3: CASSSPGTGDRGYGYTF. DNA of the CDR3: TGTGCCAGCAGTTCCCCCGGGACAGGGGACAGGGGCTATGGCTACACCTTC.

This clone is a singleton in its sample. V usage is TRBV29-1 and J usage is TRBJ2-3, with 11 bases lining up with TRBD2. V dropped 6 bases and J dropped 4; count of bases not matched to a gene: 15. Germline-derived CDR1 and CDR2 are SQVTM and ANQGSEA. The CDR3 spans 17 residues. CDR3 loop: CSVKNPLAGGGSDTQYF. CDR3 sequence (DNA): TGCAGCGTCAAAAACCCTTTAGCGGGAGGGGGGTCAGATACGCAGTATTTT.

There are a few counts of this clone. A junction end diverges from the germline sequence, so it may reflect a read error. CDR3 sequence (DNA): TGTGCGATCAGTCCTTCCTACGAGCAGTACTTC. It yields the protein CAISPSYEQYF. The chain combines TRBV10-3 with TRBJ2-7, with unresolved D. There are 11 residues in the CDR3. The germline V gene has CDR1 ENHRY and CDR2 SYGVKD.

J is TRBJ2-1 and V is TRBV30; no clear D gene. The V gene's germline CDR1 is GTSNPN and CDR2 SVGIG (reference sequence). Trimming took off 0 bases at V and 4 bases at J, with 16 bases between the two ends. The CDR3 contains 16 residues. The CDR3 loop is CAWSVERVERYNEQFF. The CDR3 DNA sequence: TGTGCCTGGAGTGTAGAGCGAGTCGAGAGGTACAATGAGCAGTTCTTC.

This chain links TRBV28 with TRBJ2-5; 8 bases fit TRBD2. The V segment lost 7 bases and the J segment 4 bases; nucleotides outside the gene matches: 2. Germline CDR1 and CDR2: MDHEN and SYDVKM. This CDR3 contains 12 residues. The CDR3 reads CASTSGGETQYF. Written as DNA, the CDR3 is TGTGCCAGCACCAGCGGGGGAGAGACCCAGTACTTC.

The chain employs TRBV4-2 and TRBJ2-7; no firm D call. In germline, CDR1 is LGHNA, CDR2 YNFKEQ. Trimming took off 2 bases at V and 3 bases at J, with 8 bases between the two ends. This CDR3 has 13 amino acids. CDR3 coding DNA: TGTGCCAGCAGCCAACAGGTTCGCTACGAGCAGTACTTC. Protein: CASSQQVRYEQYF.

The sample holds a few counts of this clone. The chain carries TRBV29-1 and TRBJ2-3; TRBD2 aligns across 8 bases. Germline V CDR1 and CDR2: SQVTM, ANQGSEA. Unmatched junction bases numbered 12, after V lost 8 bases and J lost 2 bases. The CDR3 totals 15 residues. CDR3 nucleotides: TGCAGCACCTCTAGGGAGCGGGGGCCCACAGATACGCAGTATTTT. Translating it yields CSTSRERGPTDTQYF.

The chain couples TRBV13 to TRBJ2-7; D is uncertain. Germline V gene sequence: CDR1 PRHDT, CDR2 FYEKMQ (reference sequence). V lost 0 bases and J 2 bases, leaving 8 bases between the germline ends. The CDR3 sequence is 14 residues long. The CDR3 DNA sequence: TGTGCCAGCAGCTTAGGAAGCCCTACCTACGAGCAGTACTTC. Translating it yields CASSLGSPTYEQYF.

The chain has TRBV4-1 and TRBJ1-1; 9 nucleotides line up with TRBD1. This CDR3 has 18 amino acids. Germline V gene sequence: CDR1 MGHRA, CDR2 YSYEKL. Trimming cost V 2 bases and J 0 bases; bases outside gene matches: 10. The CDR3 loop is CASSQKGQGLNMNTEAFF. The CDR3 bases are TGCGCCAGCAGCCAAAAGGGACAGGGATTAAATATGAACACTGAAGCTTTCTTT.

The chain couples TRBV4-1 to TRBJ2-3; D may be TRBD2 (6 bases). The germline V gene has CDR1 MGHRA and CDR2 YSYEKL. Deletions cut 1 base from V and 1 base from J, with 12 bases between. The CDR3 runs to 16 residues. In DNA, the CDR3 is TGCGCCAGCAGCCAAGGGAGACTAGTGGGCACAGATACGCAGTATTTT. Protein: CASSQGRLVGTDTQYF.

The rearrangement joins TRBV28 to TRBJ1-5, with D maybe TRBD1 (5 bases). V was trimmed by 3 bases and J by 1 base, leaving 7 bases between them. The CDR3 covers 14 residues. From germline, CDR1 is MDHEN and CDR2 SYDVKM. For the CDR3, the DNA is TGTGCCAGCAGTTTGGGGGGGAGCAATCAGCCCCAGCATTTT. It encodes CASSLGGSNQPQHF.

This clone was detected only once. The chain uses TRBV5-1 and TRBJ2-2; 8 bases match TRBD1. V lost 5 bases, J lost 5 bases, and 11 bases stayed unmatched. Germline CDR1 reads SGHRS; CDR2 reads YFSETQ. There are 16 residues in the CDR3. CDR3: CASRGETGVRTGELFF. CDR3 nucleotides: TGCGCCAGCAGAGGGGAGACAGGGGTTAGGACCGGGGAGCTGTTTTTT. Filled out from reference TRBV5-1 and TRBJ2-2, the complete variable domain reads KAGVTQTPRYLIKTRGQQVTLSCSPISGHRSVSWYQQTPGQGLQFLFEYFSETQRNKGNFPGRFSGRQFSNSRSEMNVSTLELGDSALYLCASRGETGVRTGELFFGEGSRLTVL.

This chain uses TRBV7-9 with TRBJ1-2; TRBD1 might be the D (5 bases). CDR3 length equals 14 residues. Trimming left V 5 bases short and J 1 base short, with 11 bases between. Germline V gene data show CDR1 as SEHNR and CDR2 as FQNEAQ (reference sequence). The CDR3 region has the DNA TGTGCCAGCAGCCCAGGAGGGGTTAACTATGGCTACACCTTC. Amino acids: CASSPGGVNYGYTF.

This chain links TRBV28 with TRBJ1-2; 9 bases align to TRBD1. V shed 2 bases and J 8 bases; nucleotides not matched to a gene: 6. The CDR3 sequence is 14 residues long. Germline values: CDR1 MDHEN, CDR2 SYDVKM. CDR3 nucleotides: TGTGCCAGCAGTTTAAGGACAGGGGTCGGGGGCTACACCTTC. Residues: CASSLRTGVGGYTF.

This clone came up a few times. This chain joins TRBV21-1 and TRBJ2-5; TRBD1 is the table's D call, not checked against the DNA. TRBV21-1 is a recognized pseudogene. This CDR3 has 16 residues. The CDR3 loop is CASSSKQGQGQETQYF. DNA for the CDR3: TGTGCCAGCAGCTCAAAGCAAGGACAGGGACAAGAGACCCAGTACTTC.